This TCR beta chain appears in the sequencing data of a study of technical replicates of blood from several donors. The CDR3 has 15 amino acids. The J segment lost 7 bases and the V segment lost 6 bases, leaving 13 bases of the junction unmatched. Germline V gene data show CDR1 as SNHLY and CDR2 as FYNNEI. Sequencing used immunoSEQ multiplex PCR; TCRdb keeps in-frame clones, though not all of them. This table has about 88,000 clones, around 92% appearing once. This sequence originates from a human donor in good health. Sequencing used T cells isolated from PBMCs. The chain recombines TRBV2 with TRBJ1-1, with 8 bases that match TRBD1. The CDR3 region has the DNA TGTGCCAGCAGCTATAAACAGGGGGTATTATATGAAGCTTTCTTT. This encodes CASSYKQGVLYEAFF.